This TCR beta chain was identified in a study of T-cell memory formation after mild COVID-19. About the research overall: Most TCR clusters belonged to a single donor. Regarding the study as a whole: For contracting clones, CD4+ ones sat mainly in CM and EM, CD8+ in EMRA. That cross-reactive memory joined was suggested by some responding clones appearing in pre-infection memory.

This clonotype turned up a few times. Its antigen is unidentified. The CDR3 sequence is 14 residues long. Germline V CDR1 and CDR2: SQVTM, ANQGSEA. V dropped 5 bases and J dropped 6 bases, with 19 bases sitting between them. TCRdb processed the 5' RACE reads anew with MiXCR; each CDR3 protein has one entry. The sample consists of about 190,000 distinct CDR3 sequences, around 20% of them appearing once. This sequence joins TRBV29-1 and TRBJ1-2; D may be TRBD1 (6 bases). Sequencing input: PBMCs or a T cell subset sorted from them (not recorded which). This sequence was found in an adult woman who had mild COVID-19 (a few samples of this study predate the infection). Cell type and time point are not known. CDR3: CSVPLKGGLDGYTF. The DNA for the CDR3 is TGCAGCGTTCCCCTCAAAGGGGGTCTTGATGGCTACACCTTC. Looking up the rest from reference TRBV29-1 and TRBJ1-2 gives the full variable domain: SAVISQKPSRDICQRGTSLTIQCQVDSQVTMMFWYRQQPGQSLTLIATANQGSEATYESGFVIDKFPISRPNLTFSTLTVSNMSPEDSSIYLCSVPLKGGLDGYTFGSGTRLTVV.